One sample yielded the 25 T cell receptor beta chains listed below, sequenced in a study of radiation and T cells in renal cell carcinoma (dated by TCRdb to 2019 to 2021). Library generation was performed with the immunoSEQ multiplex PCR assay. The table was pulled from immuneACCESS by TCRdb, which kept in-frame rearrangements only. Such tables lose some clones; where checked, under half of the loss comes from unresolved V genes, and the rest has no known cause. Here the sample has tens of thousands of clones; more than 45% occur a single time. The top ten hold 20% to 25% of the sample. Reading the label with the study, this specimen's time point is: tumor resected at nephrectomy. The sample's treatment or condition, from its label and the paper: treatment-naive control, cytoreductive nephrectomy. The sequences come from tumor tissue, collected from a patient whose treatment was nephrectomy without radiotherapy. The receptor source for this set is a man aged 40-55 years with renal cell carcinoma.

This clone was seen a few times. The rearrangement uses TRBV7-2 and TRBJ1-2; 9 bases are shared with TRBD1. The CDR3 is 14 amino acids. Germline loops: CDR1 SGHTA, CDR2 FQGNSA. The trim removed 7 bases at V and 0 bases at J, leaving 3 bases unmatched. The CDR3 reads CASTGDRANYGYTF. For the CDR3, the DNA is TGTGCCAGCACGGGGGACAGGGCTAACTATGGCTACACCTTC.

This clone was observed a few times. The gene calls are TRBV4-1 and TRBJ2-1; D is possibly TRBD2 (6 bases). CDR1 is MGHRA and CDR2 is YSYEKL in the germline V gene. This CDR3 has 13 residues. Deletions cut 4 bases from V and 9 bases from J, with 13 bases between. CDR3 sequence: CASSRPGVSEQFF. Written as DNA, the CDR3 is TGCGCCAGCAGCCGACCGGGAGTTAGTGAGCAGTTCTTC.

The genes are TRBV11-3 and TRBJ1-1, with a weak D call TRBD1 (6 bases). Germline V gene lookup returns CDR1 SGHNT and CDR2 YENEEA. Deletions cut 5 bases from V and 8 bases from J, with 15 bases between. The CDR3 loop spans 13 amino acids. The CDR3 protein is CASSQGGGLEAFF. The CDR3 DNA sequence: TGTGCCAGCAGCCAAGGGGGTGGCTTGGAAGCTTTCTTT.

The chain carries TRBV6-1 and TRBJ1-1, with D unresolved. The germline V gene encodes CDR1 MNHNS and CDR2 SASEGT. Trimming took 1 base from V and 2 from J, leaving 11 bases between them. This CDR3 has 15 residues. The CDR3 DNA reads TGTGCCAGCAGTGAAGGTTTATTCCTTAACACTGAAGCTTTCTTT. Translating it yields CASSEGLFLNTEAFF.

The J gene is TRBJ1-2, the V gene TRBV7-2; 8 bases align to TRBD1. The CDR3 consists of 15 residues. Trimming removed 2 bases from V and 3 bases from J; junction bases left unmatched: 5. Germline V CDR1 and CDR2: SGHTA, FQGNSA. This CDR3 is CASSLRGQDDYGYTF. DNA of the CDR3: TGTGCCAGCAGCTTAAGGGGACAGGACGACTATGGCTACACCTTC.

The chain employs TRBV6-5 and TRBJ1-3; a possible D gene is TRBD1 (5 bases). This CDR3 region has 14 residues. Germline CDR1 reads MNHEY; CDR2 reads SVGAGI. V lost 0 bases and J 3 bases, leaving 6 bases between the germline ends. The DNA for the CDR3 is TGTGCCAGCAGTTACTCGAGGGGTGGAAACACCATATATTTT. Translation: CASSYSRGGNTIYF.

V is TRBV6-6 and J is TRBJ1-1; 11 bases agree with TRBD1. The length of the CDR3 is 14 residues. CDR1 MNHNY and CDR2 SVGAGI come from the germline V gene (reference sequence). With 6 bases clipped from V and 4 bases from J, the junction kept 4 bases outside the gene matches. The CDR3 DNA reads as TGTGCCAGCAGATCTGGGACAGGGGGCACTGAAGCTTTCTTT. Translated: CASRSGTGGTEAFF.

The V gene is TRBV7-2, the J gene TRBJ2-1; weak D call: TRBD2 (5 bases). The CDR3 has 16 residues. V lost 5 bases and J 8 bases, leaving 22 bases between the germline ends. Germline V CDR1 and CDR2: SGHTA, FQGNSA. The CDR3 spells CASSPQPLTRNDEQFF. As DNA, the CDR3 is TGTGCCAGCAGCCCCCAGCCCCTAACTAGAAACGATGAGCAGTTCTTC.

This clone is classed as medium-sized (0.01 to 0.1%). V gene TRBV5-4 combines with J gene TRBJ1-4; D unresolved. The CDR3 spans 14 residues. Germline V gene sequence: CDR1 SGHNT, CDR2 YYREEE (reference sequence). V shed 1 base and J shed 1 base, with 5 bases lying between them. The CDR3 sequence: CASSLKGTNEKLFF. The DNA for the CDR3 is TGTGCCAGCAGCTTGAAGGGAACTAATGAAAAACTGTTTTTT.

This clone appeared a few times. The chain couples TRBV4-1 to TRBJ2-3; tentative D call: TRBD1 (6 bases). CDR3 size: 15 residues. The V gene's germline CDR1 is MGHRA and CDR2 YSYEKL. V lost 3 bases and J 5 bases, leaving 15 bases between the germline ends. In nucleotides, the CDR3 is TGCGCCAGCAGCCACCCACAGGGAAGGGTAGATACGCAGTATTTT. This translates into CASSHPQGRVDTQYF.

This clone was seen a few times. The rearrangement links TRBV14 to TRBJ1-2; D uncertain. Germline V gene sequence: CDR1 SGHDN, CDR2 FVKESK. This CDR3 is built from 12 residues. Trimming cost V 2 bases and J 0 bases, with 1 base left between them. CDR3 DNA sequence: TGTGCCAGCAGCCAATCTAACTATGGCTACACCTTC. It is translated as CASSQSNYGYTF.

The chain carries TRBV5-4 and TRBJ2-1, with TRBD1 as a possible D gene (5 bases). Trimming left V 1 base short and J 0 bases short, with 5 bases between. Germline CDR1 is SGHNT and CDR2 is YYREEE (reference sequence). This CDR3 has 14 amino acids. CDR3: CASSLTGSYNEQFF. CDR3 nucleotides: TGTGCCAGCAGCTTGACAGGCTCCTACAATGAGCAGTTCTTC.

The chain uses TRBV14 and TRBJ2-3; 9 nucleotides agree with TRBD2. Germline lookup yields CDR1 SGHDN and CDR2 FVKESK. J lost 2 bases, V lost 6 bases, and 6 bases had no gene match. The CDR3 has 15 residues. CDR3 bases: TGTGCCAGCAGTCCCGGGACTAGCCCCACAGATACGCAGTATTTT. It translates to CASSPGTSPTDTQYF.

V gene TRBV10-3 combines with J gene TRBJ1-1; D is undetermined. The CDR3 consists of 14 residues. Germline values: CDR1 ENHRY, CDR2 SYGVKD. V was cut by 1 base and J by 0 bases, with 6 bases left in between. Here the CDR3 reads CAISEYPVNTEAFF. CDR3 nucleotide sequence: TGTGCCATCAGTGAGTATCCGGTGAACACTGAAGCTTTCTTT.

This rearrangement joins TRBV4-2 to TRBJ2-2, with D possibly being TRBD2 (5 bases). Between the trimmed V and J ends, which lost 5 bases and 9 bases, there was a span of 10 bases. Germline V CDR1 and CDR2: LGHNA, YNFKEQ. There are 12 residues in the CDR3. The CDR3 spells CASSSGSRELFF. The CDR3, as DNA: TGTGCCAGCAGCTCGGGAAGCCGGGAGCTGTTTTTT.

This chain links TRBV5-8 with TRBJ1-6; D ambiguous. The V gene's germline CDR1 is SGHTS and CDR2 YDEGEE. The CDR3 is made up of 12 amino acids. V was shortened by 0 bases and J by 19 bases, with 14 bases between the two germline ends. DNA for the CDR3: TGTGCCAGCAGCTTGGACCCGGTTGTGTTTCACTTT. Protein sequence: CASSLDPVVFHF.

This clone was seen more than once but under ten times. The V gene is TRBV10-1, the J gene TRBJ1-1; D is perhaps TRBD1 (5 bases). Per the germline V gene, CDR1 is WNHNN and CDR2 is SYGVQD (reference sequence). V was trimmed by 4 bases and J by 5 bases, leaving 8 bases between them. The CDR3 is 12 residues long. CDR3 sequence (DNA): TGCGCCAGCAGTGGCGGGGGAACTGAAGCTTTCTTT. As protein: CASSGGGTEAFF.

Note on this clone: The same CDR3 also results from other DNA sequences found in this sample. V is TRBV6-5 and J is TRBJ1-1; possible D gene TRBD1, 5 bases. Germline V gene sequence: CDR1 MNHEY, CDR2 SVGAGI. Between the trimmed V and J ends, which lost 5 bases and 1 base, there was a span of 8 bases. CDR3 length: 13 residues. The chain's CDR3 is CASSLGQNTEAFF. The CDR3, as DNA: TGTGCCAGCAGTCTTGGACAGAACACTGAAGCTTTCTTT.

This rearrangement joins TRBV19 to TRBJ2-2; 7 positions match TRBD1. Germline CDR1 reads LNHDA; CDR2 reads SQIVND (reference sequence). This CDR3 spans 15 amino acids. V was clipped by 6 bases and J by 3 bases; unmatched bases: 7. CDR3 sequence (DNA): TGTGCCAGTAGGACTCCCGGGACAGACACCGGGGAGCTGTTTTTT. This gives the protein CASRTPGTDTGELFF. The full variable domain, with the rest looked up from reference TRBV19 and TRBJ2-2, is DGGITQSPKYLFRKEGQNVTLSCEQNLNHDAMYWYRQDPGQGLRLIYYSQIVNDFQKGDIAEGYSVSREKKESFPLTVTSAQKNPTAFYLCASRTPGTDTGELFFGEGSRLTVL.

This clone was recorded only once. CDR3 nucleotides: TGTGCCAGTAGTATTCTGATGGGGAGCTCTGGTAAACTGTTTTTT. Its protein is CASSILMGSSGKLFF. The chain has TRBV19 and TRBJ1-4; unclear D gene. Germline CDR1 LNHDA, CDR2 SQIVND (reference sequence). Between the trimmed V and J ends, which lost 3 bases and 11 bases, there was a span of 19 bases. The CDR3 is made up of 15 amino acids. Using reference TRBV19 and TRBJ1-4 for the parts outside the CDR3, the full variable domain is DGGITQSPKYLFRKEGQNVTLSCEQNLNHDAMYWYRQDPGQGLRLIYYSQIVNDFQKGDIAEGYSVSREKKESFPLTVTSAQKNPTAFYLCASSILMGSSGKLFFGSGTQLSVL.

This clone was picked up a small number of times. CDR3 in amino acids: CASSVEIGGTGTGANVLTF. As DNA, the CDR3 is TGTGCCAGCAGCGTAGAAATAGGCGGGACAGGGACTGGGGCCAACGTCCTGACTTTC. This chain joins TRBV9 and TRBJ2-6, with TRBD1 matching 9 bases. The CDR3 contains 19 residues. Trimming took 0 bases from V and 2 from J; bases not matched to a gene: 9. CDR1 SGDLS and CDR2 YYNGEE come from the germline V gene.

This clone was detected only once. The chain links TRBV5-6 to TRBJ2-7; TRBD1 matches 8 bases. Germline assignment: CDR1 SGHDT and CDR2 YYEEEE. Trimming at V came to 1 base and at J to 5 bases, leaving 5 bases not matched to a gene. The CDR3 has 14 amino acids. Here the CDR3 reads CASSLWQGAHEQYF. CDR3 sequence (DNA): TGTGCCAGCAGCTTGTGGCAGGGGGCCCACGAGCAGTACTTC.

The V gene is TRBV27, the J gene TRBJ1-1; maybe TRBD1 (6 bases). Germline CDR1 and CDR2: MNHEY and SMNVEV (reference sequence). V gave up 0 bases and J gave up 4 bases, with 12 bases separating them. This CDR3 spans 15 amino acids. The chain's CDR3 is CASSLSPGVITEAFF. The CDR3 coding sequence is TGTGCCAGCAGTTTATCTCCAGGGGTGATCACTGAAGCTTTCTTT.

The genes are TRBV9 and TRBJ1-1, with D perhaps matching TRBD1 (6 bases). Germline V lookup: CDR1 SGDLS, CDR2 YYNGEE. Trimming shortened V by 4 bases and J by 0 bases, and 13 bases separated the two germline ends. The CDR3 extends over 15 amino acids. CDR3 DNA sequence: TGTGCCAGCAGCCCAGGGGTCGTCATGAACACTGAAGCTTTCTTT. Its translation is CASSPGVVMNTEAFF.

This chain uses TRBV19 with TRBJ1-2, with D possibly being TRBD1 (5 bases). V shed 4 bases and J shed 2 bases, with 11 bases lying between them. CDR1 is LNHDA and CDR2 is SQIVND in the germline V gene (reference sequence). This CDR3 spans 14 amino acids. The CDR3 loop is CASSTRDRNYGYTF. The CDR3 bases are TGTGCCAGTAGTACGAGGGACCGAAACTATGGCTACACCTTC.